Below, 27 T cell receptor beta chains from the same sample are listed, as sequenced in a study of OX40 agonist ivuxolimab in advanced cancers. The method was immunoSEQ multiplex PCR; TCRdb's version includes in-frame clones alone and lacks a portion of them. Altogether some 66,000 clones are present, almost 85% being singletons, with the ten largest covering about 5.1%. Specimen: CD4+ or CD8+ T cells sorted from blood, collected in a trial of the OX40 agonist ivuxolimab. These receptors were obtained from an adult with an advanced solid tumor such as melanoma, head and neck, liver or kidney cancer.

The rearrangement uses TRBV5-1 and TRBJ2-1; no firm D call. This CDR3 region has 15 residues. In germline, CDR1 is SGHRS, CDR2 YFSETQ. Trimming removed 0 bases from V and 5 bases from J, with 12 bases in between. The CDR3 region is CASSLESVRHNEQFF. The CDR3 DNA follows: TGCGCCAGCAGCTTGGAAAGTGTCCGACACAATGAGCAGTTCTTC.

This clone is a singleton in its sample. The rearrangement joins TRBV9 to TRBJ2-1; maybe TRBD2 (6 bases). This CDR3 spans 15 amino acids. Trimming removed 2 bases at V and 4 bases at J, with 13 bases between. Germline CDR1 is SGDLS and CDR2 is YYNGEE. CDR3 sequence (DNA): TGTGCCAGCAGCGTCGCAGCGGCGGGGTACAATGAGCAGTTCTTC. This encodes CASSVAAAGYNEQFF. Full variable domain (rest looked up from reference TRBV9 and TRBJ2-1): DSGVTQTPKHLITATGQRVTLRCSPRSGDLSVYWYQQSLDQGLQFLIQYYNGEERAKGNILERFSAQQFPDLHSELNLSSLELGDSALYFCASSVAAAGYNEQFFGPGTRLTVL.

This chain connects TRBV28 to TRBJ1-5; the D is unclear. The germline CDR1 and CDR2 sequences are MDHEN and SYDVKM. Deletions cut 3 bases from V and 7 bases from J, with 4 bases between. The CDR3 loop spans 11 amino acids. The CDR3 sequence is CASSFGQPQHF. DNA for the CDR3: TGTGCCAGCAGTTTCGGACAGCCCCAGCATTTT.

The chain combines TRBV7-2 with TRBJ2-2, with D hard to call. CDR3 length: 12 amino acids. The germline V gene has CDR1 SGHTA and CDR2 FQGNSA. Trimming took off 3 bases at V and 6 bases at J, with 5 bases between the two ends. The chain's CDR3 is CASSFLPGELFF. The DNA of the CDR3 is TGTGCCAGCAGCTTTCTCCCCGGGGAGCTGTTTTTT.

This clone has more than one count but fewer than ten. The chain carries TRBV12-5 and TRBJ2-1, with 8 bases that match TRBD2. The CDR3 totals 15 residues. Germline values: CDR1 LGHNT, CDR2 FRNRAP. V lost 0 bases, J lost 7 bases, and 5 bases stayed unmatched. In DNA, the CDR3 is TGTGCTAGTGGTTTGGTAGGCGGGGGGTTAAATGAGCAGTTCTTC. The encoded protein is CASGLVGGGLNEQFF. Full variable domain (rest looked up from reference TRBV12-5 and TRBJ2-1): DARVTQTPRHKVTEMGQEVTMRCQPILGHNTVFWYRQTMMQGLELLAYFRNRAPLDDSGMPKDRFSAEMPDATLATLKIQPSEPRDSAVYFCASGLVGGGLNEQFFGPGTRLTVL.

This chain connects TRBV9 to TRBJ2-5; no firm D call. Trimming stripped 3 bases from V and 3 bases from J, with 9 bases between. Germline assignment: CDR1 SGDLS and CDR2 YYNGEE. CDR3 length equals 13 residues. CDR3 nucleotides: TGTGCCAGCAGCGCCGACTCCAAAGAGACCCAGTACTTC. Amino acid sequence: CASSADSKETQYF.

The chain links TRBV6-5 to TRBJ2-1, with 8 bases fitting TRBD1. The CDR3 is 13 residues long. V lost 10 bases and J lost 5; bases outside the gene matches: 7. The V gene's germline CDR1 is MNHEY and CDR2 SVGAGI. As DNA, the CDR3 is TGTGCCACCCGACAGGGGCTCAACAATGAGCAGTTCTTC. Translating gives CATRQGLNNEQFF.

The chain employs TRBV28 and TRBJ2-1, with 10 bases identical to TRBD2. The CDR3 runs 15 residues. CDR1 and CDR2 (germline): MDHEN, SYDVKM. Trimming at V came to 7 bases and at J to 3 bases, leaving 6 bases not matched to a gene. Here the CDR3 reads CASTSSGGNYNEQFF. Here the CDR3 DNA reads TGTGCCAGCACCTCTAGCGGGGGTAACTACAATGAGCAGTTCTTC.

This clone came up a few times. The gene calls are TRBV7-9 and TRBJ2-7; TRBD1 agrees at 11 bases. This CDR3 comprises 12 residues. V trimming: 9 bases; J trimming: 5 bases; junction bases outside the gene matches: 3. Germline V lookup: CDR1 SEHNR, CDR2 FQNEAQ (reference sequence). In nucleotides, the CDR3 is TGTGCCAGTCGGACAGGGGGCGACGAGCAGTACTTC. Amino acid sequence: CASRTGGDEQYF.

The rearrangement links TRBV19 to TRBJ2-5; 7 positions agree with TRBD2. The CDR3 has 15 residues. With 1 base clipped from V and 5 bases from J, the junction kept 7 bases outside the gene matches. CDR1 is LNHDA and CDR2 is SQIVND in the germline V gene (reference sequence). The CDR3 nucleotides are TGTGCCAGTAGTATAGGGGGAGCGGGATCCGAGACCCAGTACTTC. This encodes CASSIGGAGSETQYF.

The CDR3 DNA is TGCGCCAGCAGTGAGTATCGGACTAGGGTAGAGAACACCGGGGAGCTGTTTTTT. Residues: CASSEYRTRVENTGELFF. The rearrangement joins TRBV10-1 to TRBJ2-2; 7 positions agree with TRBD2. The CDR3 is 18 amino acids. The germline CDR1 and CDR2 sequences are WNHNN and SYGVQD (reference sequence). Germline trimming cut 1 base from V and 1 base from J; bases unmatched to any gene: 9.

This chain links TRBV6-1 with TRBJ1-2; D not resolved. Germline V gene data show CDR1 as MNHNS and CDR2 as SASEGT. The V and J ends lost 2 bases and 6 bases respectively, with 13 bases between them. CDR3 length equals 14 residues. The chain's CDR3 is CASSEYTGIHGYTF. CDR3 nucleotides: TGTGCCAGCAGTGAATATACGGGGATTCATGGCTACACCTTC.

The rearrangement links TRBV7-8 to TRBJ2-3, with 9 bases identical to TRBD2. Trimming removed 1 base from V and 5 bases from J; junction bases left unmatched: 10. Germline V gene lookup returns CDR1 SGHVS and CDR2 FQNEAQ. The CDR3 runs to 17 residues. The CDR3 nucleotides read TGTGCCAGCAGCTTAGGGACCGGGACTAGCACCATAGATACGCAGTATTTT. Translating it yields CASSLGTGTSTIDTQYF.

This clone was counted a single time. The chain joins TRBV7-2 to TRBJ2-5, with 7 positions matching TRBD2. This CDR3 contains 16 residues. With V trimmed by 6 bases and J by 4 bases, 14 bases remained unmatched. Per germline, CDR1 SGHTA and CDR2 FQGNSA. The CDR3 protein is CASSSGTISGGETQYF. The CDR3 coding sequence is TGTGCCAGCAGTTCAGGGACTATCTCGGGGGGAGAGACCCAGTACTTC.

The chain has TRBV12-5 and TRBJ2-5, with 12 bases aligning to TRBD1. CDR1 and CDR2 (germline): LGHNT, FRNRAP. CDR3 length equals 16 residues. The V and J ends lost 3 bases and 3 bases, in that order; junction bases with no gene match: 5. CDR3 sequence (DNA): TGTGCTAGTGGTTTAGGGGACAGGGGGCCGAAAGAGACCCAGTACTTC. It yields the protein CASGLGDRGPKETQYF.

This chain uses TRBV27 with TRBJ2-5, with 13 bases that match TRBD2. V lost 6 bases and J lost 4; bases outside the gene matches: 2. The germline V gene encodes CDR1 MNHEY and CDR2 SMNVEV (reference sequence). The CDR3 runs to 14 residues. The CDR3 DNA sequence: TGTGCCAGCAGACTAGCGGGGGGGTTAGAGACCCAGTACTTC. Translated: CASRLAGGLETQYF.

The V and J genes are TRBV27 and TRBJ1-5; tentative D call: TRBD1 (6 bases). CDR1 is MNHEY and CDR2 is SMNVEV in the germline V gene (reference sequence). Trimming left V 1 base short and J 5 bases short, with 12 bases between. The CDR3 contains 15 residues. In DNA, the CDR3 is TGTGCCAGCAGTTTATGGGGGGACACCTATCAGCCCCAGCATTTT. Its protein is CASSLWGDTYQPQHF.

The rearrangement joins TRBV27 to TRBJ2-1; D possibly corresponds to TRBD2 (5 bases). The V gene lost 3 bases and the J gene lost 4 bases, with 19 bases spanning the gap. The CDR3 consists of 17 residues. In germline, CDR1 is MNHEY, CDR2 SMNVEV (reference sequence). DNA of the CDR3: TGTGCCAGCAGTTTTTCCCCGTGGTTTGGGGAGTACAATGAGCAGTTCTTC. It yields the protein CASSFSPWFGEYNEQFF.

J is TRBJ1-5 and V is TRBV20-1, with D maybe TRBD1 (6 bases). This CDR3 is 11 amino acids long. The V gene's germline CDR1 is DFQATT and CDR2 SNEGSKA (reference sequence). The germline V and J ends were trimmed by 4 bases and 9 bases, with 10 bases remaining between them. The CDR3 spells CSATVGGPQHF. DNA of the CDR3: TGCAGTGCTACTGTAGGGGGGCCCCAGCATTTT.

This chain uses TRBV6-1 with TRBJ1-5; tentatively, D is TRBD1 (6 bases). CDR1 MNHNS and CDR2 SASEGT come from the germline V gene. V dropped 4 bases and J dropped 1 base, with 20 bases sitting between them. The CDR3 loop spans 18 amino acids. CDR3 DNA: TGTGCCAGCAGTGCCCGAGGAATGGGGGCGGGAAGCAATCAGCCCCAGCATTTT. It is translated as CASSARGMGAGSNQPQHF.

The rearrangement joins TRBV28 to TRBJ2-7, with TRBD2 identical over 8 bases. This CDR3 is built from 14 residues. V was pared by 8 bases and J by 5 bases, with 11 bases of the junction left unmatched. Germline CDR1 and CDR2: MDHEN and SYDVKM. The CDR3 DNA is TGTGCCAGCGCGGACGGGGGGGCAAGGAACGAGCAGTACGTC. Translation: CASADGGARNEQYV.

This clone was seen a handful of times. The chain links TRBV21-1 to TRBJ2-7; the table's D call, TRBD2, has no DNA check behind it. TRBV21-1 is reported as a pseudogene. CDR3 length: 11 amino acids. In DNA, the CDR3 is TGTGCCAGCAGGCGCGGCTACGAGCAGTACGTC. Translating gives CASRRGYEQYV.

The chain recombines TRBV7-9 with TRBJ1-4; tentatively, D is TRBD1 (6 bases). This CDR3 has 17 amino acids. Deletions cut 2 bases from V and 4 bases from J, with 17 bases between. In germline, CDR1 is SEHNR, CDR2 FQNEAQ (reference sequence). CDR3 protein: CASSLLAGAILNEKLFF. The CDR3 coding sequence is TGTGCCAGCAGCTTACTGGCAGGGGCAATCCTTAATGAAAAACTGTTTTTT. Variable domain in full (rest from reference TRBV7-9 and TRBJ1-4): DTGVSQNPRHKITKRGQNVTFRCDPISEHNRLYWYRQTLGQGPEFLTYFQNEAQLEKSRLLSDRFSAERPKGSFSTLEIQRTEQGDSAMYLCASSLLAGAILNEKLFFGSGTQLSVL.

This chain joins TRBV7-8 and TRBJ2-1; D gene ambiguous. The germline V gene encodes CDR1 SGHVS and CDR2 FQNEAQ. V lost 5 bases and J lost 4, with 9 bases in between. The CDR3 has 13 amino acids. CDR3 amino acids: CASSPGFYNEQFF. CDR3 DNA: TGTGCCAGCAGCCCGGGCTTTTACAATGAGCAGTTCTTC.

J is TRBJ2-1 and V is TRBV4-1; 9 bases line up with TRBD1. Germline V gives CDR1 MGHRA, CDR2 YSYEKL. V was clipped by 2 bases and J by 1 base; unmatched bases: 6. CDR3 length: 17 amino acids. The CDR3: CASSQPPGQGSYNEQFF. As DNA, the CDR3 is TGCGCCAGCAGCCAACCCCCGGGACAGGGTTCCTACAATGAGCAGTTCTTC.

The chain joins TRBV5-4 to TRBJ2-3, with D hard to call. The CDR3 length is 16 residues. CDR1 and CDR2 from the germline V gene are SGHNT and YYREEE (reference sequence). The germline V and J ends were trimmed by 3 bases and 0 bases, with 14 bases remaining between them. CDR3 nucleotide sequence: TGTGCCAGCAGCTCACAGCTTCCACTAAGCACAGATACGCAGTATTTT. It translates to CASSSQLPLSTDTQYF.

The chain couples TRBV29-1 to TRBJ2-5; TRBD1 matches 8 bases. From germline, CDR1 is SQVTM and CDR2 ANQGSEA. The CDR3 extends over 12 amino acids. Germline trimming cut 8 bases from V and 5 bases from J; bases unmatched to any gene: 7. Here the CDR3 DNA reads TGCAGCTTGCGACAGGGGCGGGAGACCCAGTACTTC. Protein: CSLRQGRETQYF.